This T cell receptor (beta chain) appears in the sequencing data of a study of blood T cell repertoires in COVID-19. For the study at large: COVID-19 samples collected from the United States, Italy and Spain covered acute and convalescent phases. Sources were T cells, B-cell-depleted T cells, or PBMCs; the material itself was cDNA or gDNA.

The V gene's germline CDR1 is SGHAT and CDR2 FQNNGV. Trimming stripped 5 bases from V and 7 bases from J, with 8 bases between. CDR3 length: 11 amino acids. Authors' methods: How many nucleated cells were present was estimated from reference gene primer amplification. Repertoires were generated with immunoSEQ multiplex PCR, while TCRdb's copy carries only in-frame clones and drops some. Clone size and the V and J calls come from that table; the DNA yielded D and trimming. The repertoire holds roughly 75,000 clones, with approximately 74% as singletons. The TCR comes from a human donor with acute or convalescent COVID-19. The donor label of this sample is uncertain. The V gene is TRBV11-2, the J gene TRBJ1-1; perhaps TRBD1 as D (6 bases). The specimen was peripheral blood. The CDR3 nucleotides are TGTGCCAGCAGCCACAGGGTTGAAGCTTTCTTT. As protein: CASSHRVEAFF.